Listed below are T cell receptor beta chains from one sample, sequenced in a study of regulatory T cells in long-lasting Graves disease. TCRdb analysed the multiplex PCR reads with MiXCR anew, one entry per CDR3 protein. The sample has 380,000 or so distinct CDR3 sequences, 15% to 20% seen once. This sample was shared with a second study, whose subject was T cells in Graves' hyperthyroidism and ophthalmopathy.

Sequences were derived from peripheral blood mononuclear cells (PBMCs), sampled at new diagnosis, from a patient treated with antithyroid drugs. Receptors originate from a woman between 18 and 29 years old with Graves disease. The CDR3 runs from the conserved cysteine through the conserved F or W. Fields, in order: J gene, V gene, CDR3 protein.

J gene: TRBJ2-3
V gene: TRBV2
CDR3 protein: CASSTSGITDTQYF

J gene: TRBJ1-1
V gene: TRBV5-1
CDR3 protein: CASSIRQGYTEAFF

J gene: TRBJ1-1
V gene: TRBV20-1
CDR3 protein: CSASAVNTESFF

J gene: TRBJ2-1
V gene: TRBV9
CDR3 protein: CASSVFGDDNEQFF

J gene: TRBJ1-6
V gene: TRBV19
CDR3 protein: CASSITGIDSPLHF

J gene: TRBJ2-3
V gene: TRBV28
CDR3 protein: CASSAKYRFYTDTQYF

J gene: TRBJ2-4
V gene: TRBV3-1
CDR3 protein: CASSPRGAGGVNIQYF

J gene: TRBJ1-1
V gene: TRBV20-1
CDR3 protein: CSASRGAGNTEAFF

J gene: TRBJ2-7
V gene: TRBV10-3
CDR3 protein: CAISESARPEQYF

J gene: TRBJ2-7
V gene: TRBV5-1
CDR3 protein: CASSLGTSGGSYEQYF

J gene: TRBJ1-4
V gene: TRBV12-3/TRBV12-4
CDR3 protein: CASSTGEANEKLFF

J gene: TRBJ2-7
V gene: TRBV2
CDR3 protein: CASADRFYEQYF

J gene: TRBJ2-3
V gene: TRBV19
CDR3 protein: CASPPPGQGGADTQYF

J gene: TRBJ2-3
V gene: TRBV4-1
CDR3 protein: CASSQGSGGFTDTQYF

J gene: TRBJ1-1
V gene: TRBV7-9
CDR3 protein: CASSPRVGRLRNTEAFF

J gene: TRBJ2-1
V gene: TRBV29-1
CDR3 protein: CSVWGLAGVGEQFF

J gene: TRBJ1-6
V gene: TRBV27
CDR3 protein: CASRRQGSSPPHF